These T cell receptor beta chains were read from a single sample in a study of shared clonotypes between healthy human individuals. The assay was immunoSEQ multiplex PCR, and TCRdb's table has in-frame clones only and misses some. The repertoire includes 2 million to 3 million clones, approximately 93% of them detected once, and 0.36% sits in the top ten. The sequenced material came from naive CD4+ T cells from PBMCs. These receptors were taken from a man between 18 and 29 years old in good health. Some clones in this sample may be carry-over from other donors' samples. The CDR3 runs from the conserved cysteine through the conserved F or W. The D gene is left open where the match is weak.

J gene: TRBJ1-4; D gene: TRBD1; V gene: TRBV5-1; CDR3 length: 15; CDR3 DNA: TGCGCCAGCAGCTTGGAGACAGGGCTGAATGAAAAACTGTTTTTT; CDR3 protein: CASSLETGLNEKLFF
J gene: TRBJ2-7; D gene: TRBD1; V gene: TRBV13; CDR3 length: 17; CDR3 DNA: TGTGCCAGCAGCTTATACCTCGGGGCAGGACAGGCCCTCGAGCAGTACTTC; CDR3 protein: CASSLYLGAGQALEQYF
J gene: TRBJ1-5; D gene: TRBD1; V gene: TRBV6-1; CDR3 length: 15; CDR3 DNA: TGTGCCAGCAGTGAAGCGTTGACAGGGTATCAGCCCCAGCATTTT; CDR3 protein: CASSEALTGYQPQHF
J gene: TRBJ2-6; D gene: -; V gene: TRBV2; CDR3 length: 15; CDR3 DNA: TGTGCCAGCACGCAGGGGATAAGTGGGGCCAACGTCCTGACTTTC; CDR3 protein: CASTQGISGANVLTF
J gene: TRBJ1-4; D gene: -; V gene: TRBV5-4; CDR3 length: 14; CDR3 DNA: TGTGCCAGCAGCTCCACTGCAACTAATGAAAAACTGTTTTTT; CDR3 protein: CASSSTATNEKLFF
J gene: TRBJ2-1; D gene: TRBD2; V gene: TRBV7-3; CDR3 length: 15; CDR3 DNA: TGTGCCAGCAGCGGCCAGAGCGGGGGAGTTGATGAGCAGTTCTTC; CDR3 protein: CASSGQSGGVDEQFF
J gene: TRBJ2-1; D gene: TRBD2; V gene: TRBV5-5; CDR3 length: 16; CDR3 DNA: TGTGCCAGCAGCTTGGGGGGTCTAGCGGGAGTCAATGAGCAGTTCTTC; CDR3 protein: CASSLGGLAGVNEQFF
J gene: TRBJ2-1; D gene: -; V gene: TRBV7-2; CDR3 length: 15; CDR3 DNA: TGTGCCAGCAGCTTAGATATTGACAGGTGGAGTGAGCAGTTCTTC; CDR3 protein: CASSLDIDRWSEQFF
J gene: TRBJ1-3; D gene: TRBD1; V gene: TRBV7-2; CDR3 length: 16; CDR3 DNA: TGTGCCAGCAGCTTGGGAGCTACAGGGGTAGGAAACACCATATATTTT; CDR3 protein: CASSLGATGVGNTIYF
J gene: TRBJ2-1; D gene: -; V gene: TRBV9; CDR3 length: 15; CDR3 DNA: TGTGCCAGCAGCGTAGAGGCTAGCGGAGGGGGTGAGCAGTTCTTC; CDR3 protein: CASSVEASGGGEQFF
J gene: TRBJ1-6; D gene: -; V gene: TRBV11-3; CDR3 length: 14; CDR3 DNA: TGTGCCAGCTCACGTGGGGGGATGAATTCACCCCTCCACTTT; CDR3 protein: CASSRGGMNSPLHF
J gene: TRBJ2-5; D gene: TRBD1; V gene: TRBV7-7; CDR3 length: 14; CDR3 DNA: TGTGCCAGCAGCTTAGGACAGGGGTGGGAGACCCAGTACTTC; CDR3 protein: CASSLGQGWETQYF
J gene: TRBJ2-1; D gene: -; V gene: TRBV7-3; CDR3 length: 14; CDR3 DNA: TGTGCCAGCAGCCCTGGGCAGAGCTACAATGAGCAGTTCTTC; CDR3 protein: CASSPGQSYNEQFF
J gene: TRBJ2-2; D gene: -; V gene: TRBV7-3; CDR3 length: 21; CDR3 DNA: TGTGCCAGCAGCCCCGACACCCGGCGGTCCCCCGACTTCGCGAACACCGGGGAGCTGTTTTTT; CDR3 protein: CASSPDTRRSPDFANTGELFF